This T cell receptor (beta chain) emerged from a study of tumor and adjacent non-tumor tissue in lung cancer. This sample's RNA came from whole unsorted tissue. Distant lung tissue was collected more than 3 cm away from the tumor edge. From germline, CDR1 is MNHNY and CDR2 SVGAGI (reference sequence). This CDR3 is 15 amino acids long. The table lists this clonotype with many counts. One end of the junction does not line up with germline, which may come from a read error. TCRbeta libraries were built with three rounds of nested PCR, modified from ARM-PCR. Each CDR3 protein is one row after TCRdb ran MiXCR on the multiplex PCR reads. The sample holds almost 75,000 distinct CDR3 sequences, approximately 71% seen once.

The chain joins TRBV6-6 to TRBJ2-7, with TRBD2 matching 7 bases. This TCR came from a woman aged 45-65 years with non-small cell lung cancer. The sample consisted of distant non-tumor lung tissue. This CDR3 is CACRNPASGSYEQYF. CDR3 sequence (DNA): TGTGCCTGCAGAAATCCAGCTAGCGGCTCCTACGAGCAGTACTTC.